This T cell receptor (beta chain) was captured by sequencing in a study of shared clonotypes between healthy human individuals. Overall study: CD4 naive and memory got three plates each, CD8 naive two, CD8 memory one. Study-wide findings and caveats: Sampling covered nothing but blood. Tissue TCR repertoires likely differ from those found in blood. What naive subsets generally showed was a larger estimated richness than memory subsets showed.

CD45RO-negative, CCR7-positively selected cells formed the naive CD8 fraction, excluding terminally differentiated effector memory CD45RA+ cells. Sequencing was performed with immunoSEQ multiplex PCR; in TCRdb, only in-frame clones are kept and a portion is missing. The sample lists about 600,000 clones; roughly 95% were seen once. With respect to this clone: Its target is not known.

V gave up 3 bases and J gave up 0 bases, with 9 bases separating them. The germline CDR1 and CDR2 sequences are MNHEY and SMNVEV (reference sequence). The CDR3 has 15 amino acids. The sequencing input was naive CD8+ T cells sorted from blood. This TCR derives from a woman in her 30s in good health. The chain couples TRBV27 to TRBJ2-1; D call uncertain. For the CDR3, the DNA is TGTGCCAGCAGTTTGTTTCTGAGCTCCTACAATGAGCAGTTCTTC. It is translated as CASSLFLSSYNEQFF.